The 20 T cell receptor beta chains below come from one sample, sequenced in a study of beta chain features in type 1 diabetes. Their cognate antigens are unknown. The authors reverse transcribed all of the isolated RNA, so sequencing captured expressed TCRB transcripts. Method: immunoSEQ multiplex PCR; TCRdb's copy keeps in-frame clones and lacks some. This sample has around 690,000 clones, with 9.5% to 15% found just once. Points from the study as a whole: Type 1 diabetes patients had moderately but significantly shorter TCRB CDR3s in all four CD4+ subsets.

Sequenced sample: naive CD4+ T cells from blood. These TCRs come from a man aged 30 to 45 with type 1 diabetes.

J is TRBJ1-4 and V is TRBV28; possible D gene TRBD1, 5 bases. Germline-derived CDR1 and CDR2 are MDHEN and SYDVKM. The length of the CDR3 is 13 residues. Trimming took 5 bases from V and 6 from J, leaving 10 bases between them. The chain's CDR3 is CASSAGGDEKLFF. As DNA, the CDR3 is TGTGCCAGCAGTGCAGGAGGGGATGAAAAACTGTTTTTT.

The rearrangement joins TRBV5-1 to TRBJ1-6, with D possibly matching TRBD1 (5 bases). CDR3 size: 15 residues. Trimming left V 0 bases short and J 6 bases short, with 10 bases between. Germline values: CDR1 SGHRS, CDR2 YFSETQ. The CDR3 sequence: CASSLGDSRNSPLHF. The CDR3, as DNA: TGCGCCAGCAGCTTGGGAGACAGCCGTAATTCACCCCTCCACTTT. Together with reference TRBV5-1 and TRBJ1-6, the CDR3 gives the full variable domain: KAGVTQTPRYLIKTRGQQVTLSCSPISGHRSVSWYQQTPGQGLQFLFEYFSETQRNKGNFPGRFSGRQFSNSRSEMNVSTLELGDSALYLCASSLGDSRNSPLHFGNGTRLTVT.

The chain is built from TRBV5-1 and TRBJ2-7, with TRBD2 as a possible D gene (5 bases). V was pared by 0 bases and J by 3 bases, with 7 bases between. This CDR3 is built from 13 residues. Germline values: CDR1 SGHRS, CDR2 YFSETQ. The CDR3 protein is CASSLGENYEQYF. The DNA of the CDR3 is TGCGCCAGCAGCTTGGGGGAGAACTACGAGCAGTACTTC. Combining the CDR3 with reference TRBV5-1 and TRBJ2-7 gives the whole variable domain KAGVTQTPRYLIKTRGQQVTLSCSPISGHRSVSWYQQTPGQGLQFLFEYFSETQRNKGNFPGRFSGRQFSNSRSEMNVSTLELGDSALYLCASSLGENYEQYFGPGTRLTVT.

The rearrangement uses TRBV11-2 and TRBJ2-5; D gene ambiguous. The germline V and J ends were trimmed by 2 bases and 2 bases, with 21 bases remaining between them. Germline V lookup: CDR1 SGHAT, CDR2 FQNNGV. This CDR3 has 18 amino acids. CDR3 loop: CASSLYRASLLLQETQYF. The CDR3 region has the DNA TGTGCCAGCAGCTTATATAGAGCGTCCCTACTCCTTCAAGAGACCCAGTACTTC.

Only a few counts were recorded for this clone. V gene TRBV7-2 combines with J gene TRBJ2-5, with D maybe TRBD1 (6 bases). Germline V lookup: CDR1 SGHTA, CDR2 FQGNSA. V lost 0 bases to trimming and J lost 5 bases, with 13 bases between them. The CDR3 spans 15 residues. The DNA of the CDR3 is TGTGCCAGCAGCTTAGCGATGGGGGCGCTGGAGACCCAGTACTTC. Translated, it gives CASSLAMGALETQYF. Filled out from reference TRBV7-2 and TRBJ2-5, the complete variable domain reads GAGVSQSPSNKVTEKGKDVELRCDPISGHTALYWYRQSLGQGLEFLIYFQGNSAPDKSGLPSDRFSAERTGGSVSTLTIQRTQQEDSAVYLCASSLAMGALETQYFGPGTRLLVL.

This clone was observed a few times. The gene calls are TRBV5-1 and TRBJ1-1; 9 nucleotides line up with TRBD1. V was pared by 3 bases and J by 0 bases, with 9 bases of the junction left unmatched. This CDR3 is 17 amino acids long. Germline CDR1 and CDR2: SGHRS and YFSETQ. The CDR3 sequence: CASSSTGGTGLNTEAFF. In DNA form, the CDR3 reads TGCGCCAGCAGCTCCACGGGTGGGACAGGGCTGAACACTGAAGCTTTCTTT. The full variable domain, completed using reference TRBV5-1 and TRBJ1-1, is KAGVTQTPRYLIKTRGQQVTLSCSPISGHRSVSWYQQTPGQGLQFLFEYFSETQRNKGNFPGRFSGRQFSNSRSEMNVSTLELGDSALYLCASSSTGGTGLNTEAFFGQGTRLTVV.

This clone was seen only a few times. CDR3 in amino acids: CATGTVQETQYF. CDR3 DNA sequence: TGTGCCACCGGGACAGTTCAAGAGACCCAGTACTTC. The rearrangement joins TRBV6-1 to TRBJ2-5, with 7 bases that match TRBD1. The CDR3 runs to 12 residues. V lost 10 bases, J lost 2 bases, and 4 bases stayed unmatched. Germline values: CDR1 MNHNS, CDR2 SASEGT.

CDR3 bases: TGCGCCAGCAGCCAAGTTTCGTCGTCCGCGGGGGGGCACGATGAGCAGTTCTTC. Amino acid sequence: CASSQVSSSAGGHDEQFF. The gene calls are TRBV4-3 and TRBJ2-1; TRBD2 matches at 9 bases. This CDR3 has 18 residues. After removal of 1 base from V and 8 bases from J, the junction contained 15 bases not matched to a gene. The V gene's germline CDR1 is LGHNA and CDR2 YSLEER.

This clone was picked up a small number of times. The V and J genes are TRBV4-3 and TRBJ2-1; 8 bases are shared with TRBD2. This CDR3 is built from 14 residues. Losses at the gene ends were 3 bases for V and 5 bases for J; bases not matched to a gene: 3. Germline loops: CDR1 LGHNA, CDR2 YSLEER. The CDR3 reads CASSHPGGDNEQFF. The CDR3 nucleotides are TGCGCCAGCAGCCACCCCGGGGGGGACAATGAGCAGTTCTTC.

The genes are TRBV6-1 and TRBJ2-7; no definite D call. Germline-derived CDR1 and CDR2 are MNHNS and SASEGT. V shed 1 base and J shed 2 bases, with 9 bases lying between them. The CDR3 contains 14 residues. CDR3: CASSEGIEAYEQYF. The CDR3 DNA sequence: TGTGCCAGCAGTGAAGGCATAGAGGCCTACGAGCAGTACTTC.

This clone was observed a few times. V gene TRBV9 combines with J gene TRBJ2-3, with D perhaps TRBD1 (6 bases). This CDR3 comprises 15 residues. CDR1 and CDR2 from the germline V gene are SGDLS and YYNGEE. The V end lost 0 bases, the J end lost 5 bases, and 13 bases lay between the germline ends. CDR3 sequence: CASSVDGTSLDTQYF. The DNA for the CDR3 is TGTGCCAGCAGCGTAGATGGGACATCACTAGATACGCAGTATTTT.

The table lists this clone with a few counts. This sequence joins TRBV7-2 and TRBJ2-2; no definite D call. The germline CDR1 and CDR2 sequences are SGHTA and FQGNSA. The CDR3 is 13 amino acids. Trimming cost V 0 bases and J 9 bases, with 8 bases left between them. The CDR3 nucleotides are TGTGCCAGCAGCTTAGCGGGGTTCCGGGAGCTGTTTTTT. The encoded protein is CASSLAGFRELFF.

This clone was seen a handful of times. The sample has other DNA sequences that encode this CDR3 too. V is TRBV4-2 and J is TRBJ1-6; 9 bases line up with TRBD1. This CDR3 contains 16 residues. Per the germline V gene, CDR1 is LGHNA and CDR2 is YNFKEQ. V shed 0 bases, J shed 7 bases, and the junction held 4 bases outside the gene matches. The CDR3 loop is CASSQDRGQGNSPLHF. The CDR3 DNA is TGTGCCAGCAGCCAAGATAGGGGACAGGGAAATTCACCCCTCCACTTT.

V usage is TRBV6-1 and J usage is TRBJ1-5; perhaps TRBD1 as D (6 bases). The V and J ends lost 3 bases and 2 bases respectively, with 14 bases between them. Germline V gene lookup returns CDR1 MNHNS and CDR2 SASEGT. The CDR3 totals 16 residues. Here the CDR3 reads CASSEASSGGNQPQHF. CDR3 in DNA: TGTGCCAGCAGTGAGGCCTCGTCAGGGGGCAATCAGCCCCAGCATTTT.

There are a few counts of this clone. V and J are TRBV7-2 and TRBJ2-7; the D is unclear. Germline V gives CDR1 SGHTA, CDR2 FQGNSA. The CDR3 is 13 amino acids. V was shortened by 1 base and J by 4 bases, with 8 bases between the two germline ends. CDR3 sequence (DNA): TGTGCCAGCAGCTTAGGGTCTGTTTACGAGCAGTACTTC. This sequence encodes CASSLGSVYEQYF.

On this clone: Distinct nucleotide sequences in the sample also encode this CDR3. The genes are TRBV4-2 and TRBJ2-7, with D maybe TRBD2 (5 bases). From germline, CDR1 is LGHNA and CDR2 YNFKEQ. Trimming stripped 1 base from V and 0 bases from J, with 7 bases between. This CDR3 spans 14 amino acids. The CDR3 is CASSQGGSSYEQYF. The CDR3 coding sequence is TGTGCCAGCAGCCAAGGAGGGAGCTCCTACGAGCAGTACTTC.

The genes are TRBV29-1 and TRBJ1-5; D is unclear. This CDR3 spans 13 amino acids. Trimming shortened V by 7 bases and J by 2 bases, and 12 bases separated the two germline ends. Germline assignment: CDR1 SQVTM and CDR2 ANQGSEA. This CDR3 is CSASPGGNQPQHF. CDR3 nucleotides: TGCAGCGCTTCACCCGGGGGCAATCAGCCCCAGCATTTT.

The chain employs TRBV25-1 and TRBJ2-1, with TRBD1 matching over 7 bases. The CDR3 consists of 16 residues. Trimming cost V 1 base and J 0 bases; bases outside gene matches: 3. CDR1 and CDR2 (germline): MGHDK, SYGVNS. CDR3 nucleotide sequence: TGTGCCAGCAGTGAATTCCGGGACAGCTCCTACAATGAGCAGTTCTTC. Protein: CASSEFRDSSYNEQFF.

This clone was counted only a few times. CDR3 sequence (DNA): TGTGCCAGCAGCTTAAGGGGTGAAAAACTGTTTTTT. Its protein product is CASSLRGEKLFF. The V call is TRBV13, the J call TRBJ1-4, with D perhaps TRBD1 (5 bases). Germline V lookup: CDR1 PRHDT, CDR2 FYEKMQ (reference sequence). The V end lost 2 bases, the J end lost 7 bases, and 5 bases lay between the germline ends. The CDR3 is 12 residues long.

This clone was observed a few times. The rearrangement links TRBV7-2 to TRBJ2-2; D gene ambiguous. Deletions cut 3 bases from V and 2 bases from J, with 4 bases between. CDR3 size: 13 residues. Germline CDR1 is SGHTA and CDR2 is FQGNSA. The CDR3 sequence: CASSFVNTGELFF. The CDR3 DNA is TGTGCCAGCAGCTTTGTAAACACCGGGGAGCTGTTTTTT.